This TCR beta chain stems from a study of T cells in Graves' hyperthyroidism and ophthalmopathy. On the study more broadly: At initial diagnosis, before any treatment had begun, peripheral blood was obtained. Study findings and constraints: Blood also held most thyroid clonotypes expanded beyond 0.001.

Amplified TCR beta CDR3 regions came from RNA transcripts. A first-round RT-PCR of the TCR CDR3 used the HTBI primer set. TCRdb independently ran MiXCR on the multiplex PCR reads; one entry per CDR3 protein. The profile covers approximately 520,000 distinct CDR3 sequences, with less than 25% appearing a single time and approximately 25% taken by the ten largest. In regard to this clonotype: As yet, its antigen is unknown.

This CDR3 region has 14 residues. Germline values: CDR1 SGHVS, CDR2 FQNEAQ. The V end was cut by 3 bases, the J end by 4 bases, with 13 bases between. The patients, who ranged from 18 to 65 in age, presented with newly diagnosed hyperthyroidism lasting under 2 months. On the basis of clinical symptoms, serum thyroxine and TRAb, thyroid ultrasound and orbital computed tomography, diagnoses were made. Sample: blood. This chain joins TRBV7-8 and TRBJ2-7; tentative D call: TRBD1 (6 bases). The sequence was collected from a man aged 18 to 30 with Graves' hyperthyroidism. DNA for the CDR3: TGTGCCAGCAGCTTCGGGACAAGCCTATACGAGCAGTACTTC. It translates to CASSFGTSLYEQYF.